This T cell receptor beta chain is drawn from a study of spatial heterogeneity in lung cancer. Study in general: Each time, sequencing found more beta-chain sequences than alpha-chain sequences. Raw reads showed each unique TCR and UMI combination turning up more than ten times on average.

Time point defined: sample taken at primary tumor resection. This clonotype was seen ten or more times. What it recognizes is unknown. CDR3 length: 17 amino acids. Per the germline V gene, CDR1 is SGHTA and CDR2 is FQGNSA. The J segment lost 1 base and the V segment lost 5 bases, leaving 9 bases of the junction unmatched. Every individual TCR cDNA molecule carried its own unique molecular identifier, which allowed correction of PCR and sequencing errors. TCRdb re-called the 5' RACE reads with MiXCR, one entry per CDR3 protein. Among 8,500 to 10,000 distinct CDR3 sequences listed, about 2.7% were seen once. Study-level findings and limits: Intratumoral expanded alpha and beta TCR counts were found to track tumor mutation counts. Tracking of ubiquitous and regional nonsynonymous mutations by counts of ubiquitous and regional expanded TCRs, respectively, was seen.

Source: lung tumor tissue, taken at surgery. The TCR was taken from a male donor with early-stage non-small cell lung cancer. The chain employs TRBV7-2 and TRBJ2-2, with 8 bases identical to TRBD2. CDR3 amino acids: CASSLRAGGGNTGELFF. DNA for the CDR3: TGTGCCAGCAGCCTCCGGGCCGGGGGGGGGAACACCGGGGAGCTGTTTTTT.